The clone carrying this T cell receptor (beta chain) was observed a single time. Its matching antigen is unknown. This sample is part of a study of Ad26.COV2.S vaccination and SARS-CoV-2 variants. Looking at the study overall: The donor belonged to the COV1001 Ad26.COV2.S trial arm.

Findings of the study overall: CD8+ and CD4+ T cells specific for spike reportedly responded with substantial breadth after vaccination.

Sequencing used immunoSEQ multiplex PCR; TCRdb keeps in-frame clones, though not all of them. The repertoire holds roughly 330,000 clones, with roughly 90% as singletons. Specified treatment: 15 to 20 received Ad26.COV2.S at low or high dose, single or two shots; about 5 received placebo; per-sample allocation not given. Sampling was performed 63 days after the first vaccine or placebo injection. Its platform was an Ad26 vector, and its expressed antigen was Wuhan-strain SARS-CoV-2 spike. Germline V gives CDR1 MDHEN, CDR2 SYDVKM. This CDR3 has 15 amino acids. Deletions cut 4 bases from V and 0 bases from J, with 13 bases between.

The chain employs TRBV28 and TRBJ2-7; D is uncertain. The source material was peripheral blood, sampled in a trial of Ad26.COV2.S vaccine versus placebo. The source of this sequence is a person between 18 and 59 years old who received the Ad26.COV2.S COVID-19 vaccine or a placebo. CDR3 region: CASSSHLSYSYEQYF. The CDR3, as DNA: TGTGCCAGCAGTTCCCATCTGTCATACTCCTACGAGCAGTACTTC.